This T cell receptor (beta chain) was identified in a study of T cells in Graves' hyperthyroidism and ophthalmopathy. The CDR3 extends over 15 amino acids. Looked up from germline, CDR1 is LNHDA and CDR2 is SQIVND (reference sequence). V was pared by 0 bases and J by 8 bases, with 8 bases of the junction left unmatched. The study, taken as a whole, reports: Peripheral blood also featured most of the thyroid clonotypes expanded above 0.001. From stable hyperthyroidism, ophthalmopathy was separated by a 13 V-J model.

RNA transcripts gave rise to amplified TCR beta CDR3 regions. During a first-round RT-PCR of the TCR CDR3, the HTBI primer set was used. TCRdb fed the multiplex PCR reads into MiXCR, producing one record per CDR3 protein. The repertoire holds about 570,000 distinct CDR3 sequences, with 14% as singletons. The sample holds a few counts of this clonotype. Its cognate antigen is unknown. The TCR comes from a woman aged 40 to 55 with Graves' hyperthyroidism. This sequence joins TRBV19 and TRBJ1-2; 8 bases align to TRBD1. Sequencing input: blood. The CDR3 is CASSIEEQGDFGYTF. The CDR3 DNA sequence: TGTGCCAGTAGTATAGAGGAACAGGGGGATTTCGGCTACACCTTC.